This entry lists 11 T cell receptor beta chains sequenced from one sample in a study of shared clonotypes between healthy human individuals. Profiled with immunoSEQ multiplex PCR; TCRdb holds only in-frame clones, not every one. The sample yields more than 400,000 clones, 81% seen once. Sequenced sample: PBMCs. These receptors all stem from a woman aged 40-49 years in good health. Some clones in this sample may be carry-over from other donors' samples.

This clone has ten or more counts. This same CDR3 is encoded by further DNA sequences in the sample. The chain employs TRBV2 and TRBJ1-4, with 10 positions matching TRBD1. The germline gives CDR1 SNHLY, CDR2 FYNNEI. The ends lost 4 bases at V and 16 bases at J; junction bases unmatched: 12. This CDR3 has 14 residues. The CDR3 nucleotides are TGTGCCAGCAGTGCCGACACCGGGACAGGGGAGAGGTTTTTT. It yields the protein CASSADTGTGERFF.

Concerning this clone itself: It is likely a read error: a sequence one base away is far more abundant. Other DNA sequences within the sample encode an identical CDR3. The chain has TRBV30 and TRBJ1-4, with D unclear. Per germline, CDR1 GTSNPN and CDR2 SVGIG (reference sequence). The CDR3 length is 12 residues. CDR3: CAWSASREKLFF. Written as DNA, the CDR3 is TGCGCCTGGAGTGCCTCTCGGGAAAAACTGTTTTTT.

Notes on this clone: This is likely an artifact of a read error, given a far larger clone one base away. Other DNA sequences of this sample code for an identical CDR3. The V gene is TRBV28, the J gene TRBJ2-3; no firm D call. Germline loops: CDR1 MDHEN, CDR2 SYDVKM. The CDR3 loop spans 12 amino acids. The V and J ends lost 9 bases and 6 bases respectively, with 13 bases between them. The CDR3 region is CASSAYPDTQYF. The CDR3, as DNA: TGTGCCAGTTCGGCCTATCCTGATACGCAGTATTTT. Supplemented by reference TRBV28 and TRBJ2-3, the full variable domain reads DVKVTQSSRYLVKRTGEKVFLECVQDMDHENMFWYRQDPGLGLRLIYFSYDVKMKEKGDIPEGYSVSREKKERFSLILESASTNQTSMYLCASSAYPDTQYFGPGTRLTVL.

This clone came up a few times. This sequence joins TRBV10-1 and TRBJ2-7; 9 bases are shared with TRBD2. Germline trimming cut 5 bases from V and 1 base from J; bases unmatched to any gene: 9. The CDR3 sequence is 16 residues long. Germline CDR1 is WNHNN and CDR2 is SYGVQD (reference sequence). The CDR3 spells CASSPGLALPSYEQYF. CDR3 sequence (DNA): TGCGCCAGCAGTCCAGGACTAGCGCTACCATCCTACGAGCAGTACTTC.

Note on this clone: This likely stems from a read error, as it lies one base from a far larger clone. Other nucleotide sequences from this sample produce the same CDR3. In nucleotides, the CDR3 is TGTGCCAGCAGTTACTCCATCAGCACTGAAGCTTTCTTT. Its translation: CASSYSISTEAFF. The rearrangement links TRBV6-6 to TRBJ1-1; unclear D gene. The CDR3 sequence is 13 residues long. Germline V gene sequence: CDR1 MNHNY, CDR2 SVGAGI (reference sequence). The V end was cut by 0 bases, the J end by 4 bases, with 6 bases between.

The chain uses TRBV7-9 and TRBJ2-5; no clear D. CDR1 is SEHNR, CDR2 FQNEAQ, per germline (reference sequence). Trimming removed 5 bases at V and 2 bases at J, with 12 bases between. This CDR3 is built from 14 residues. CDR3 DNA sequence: TGTGCCAGCAGCCAAGAACCGTGGCAAGAGACCCAGTACTTC. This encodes CASSQEPWQETQYF.

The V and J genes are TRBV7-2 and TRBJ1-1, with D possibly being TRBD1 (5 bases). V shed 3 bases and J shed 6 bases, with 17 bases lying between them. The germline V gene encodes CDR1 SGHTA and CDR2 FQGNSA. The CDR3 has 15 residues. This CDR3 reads CASSFRWAFRAEAFF. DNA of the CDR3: TGTGCCAGCAGCTTTCGATGGGCCTTCAGGGCTGAAGCTTTCTTT.

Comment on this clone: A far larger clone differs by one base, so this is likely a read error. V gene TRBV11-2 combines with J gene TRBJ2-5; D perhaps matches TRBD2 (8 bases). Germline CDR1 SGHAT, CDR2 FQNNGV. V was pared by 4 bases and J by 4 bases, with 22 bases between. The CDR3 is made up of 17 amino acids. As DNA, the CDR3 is TGTGCCAGCAGCTATAGCGGGATAGGGGGCATCGGAGAGACCCAGTACTTC. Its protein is CASSYSGIGGIGETQYF. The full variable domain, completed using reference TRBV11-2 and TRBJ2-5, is EAGVAQSPRYKIIEKRQSVAFWCNPISGHATLYWYQQILGQGPKLLIQFQNNGVVDDSQLPKDRFSAERLKGVDSTLKIQPAKLEDSAVYLCASSYSGIGGIGETQYFGPGTRLLVL.

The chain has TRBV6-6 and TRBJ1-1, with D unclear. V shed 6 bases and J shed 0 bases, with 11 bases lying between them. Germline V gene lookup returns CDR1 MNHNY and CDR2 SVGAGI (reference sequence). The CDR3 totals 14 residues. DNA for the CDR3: TGTGCCAGCAGCCCCCGGGCTATGAACACTGAAGCTTTCTTT. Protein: CASSPRAMNTEAFF.

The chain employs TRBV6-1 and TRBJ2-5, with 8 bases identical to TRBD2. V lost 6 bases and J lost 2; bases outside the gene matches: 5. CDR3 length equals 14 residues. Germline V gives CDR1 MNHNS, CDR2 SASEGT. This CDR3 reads CASRRLANQETQYF. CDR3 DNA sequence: TGTGCCAGCAGGAGACTAGCGAATCAAGAGACCCAGTACTTC.

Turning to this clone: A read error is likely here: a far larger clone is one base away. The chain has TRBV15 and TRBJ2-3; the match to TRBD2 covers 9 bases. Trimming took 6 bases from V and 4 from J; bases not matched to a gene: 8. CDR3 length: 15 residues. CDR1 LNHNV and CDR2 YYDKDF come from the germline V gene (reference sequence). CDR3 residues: CATSVGGGEADTQYF. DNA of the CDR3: TGTGCCACCAGTGTCGGCGGGGGGGAGGCAGATACGCAGTATTTT.